These 27 T cell receptor beta chains were sequenced from one sample in a study of spatial heterogeneity in lung cancer. Time point defined: sample taken at primary tumor resection. A single record per CDR3 protein comes from TCRdb applying MiXCR to the 5' RACE reads. The table shows 5,000 to 6,500 distinct CDR3 sequences, with roughly an eighth occurring only once. Specimen: lung tissue, collected at surgery. Receptors were obtained from a human donor with early-stage non-small cell lung cancer.

Details on this clonotype: A library made for alpha chains picked up this beta chain off target, so its size means little. This chain joins TRBV27 and TRBJ2-5; perhaps TRBD1 as D (5 bases). V lost 7 bases and J 5 bases, leaving 8 bases between the germline ends. Germline V CDR1 and CDR2: MNHEY, SMNVEV (reference sequence). The CDR3 runs 11 residues. The CDR3: CASISGETQYF. The CDR3 nucleotides are TGTGCCAGCATCTCAGGGGAGACCCAGTACTTC.

This clonotype is medium-sized in the sample. Since the library was made to target alpha chains, this beta chain is a stray read and its abundance is not meaningful. The chain links TRBV20-1 to TRBJ2-1; perhaps TRBD2 as D (6 bases). The germline V and J ends were trimmed by 5 bases and 6 bases, with 26 bases remaining between them. CDR3 size: 17 residues. Germline V gene lookup returns CDR1 DFQATT and CDR2 SNEGSKA (reference sequence). The CDR3 DNA follows: TGCAGTGCTCCTCCTCGGGAGAGGGGCGGGGTATCCAATGAGCAGTTCTTC. The encoded protein is CSAPPRERGGVSNEQFF.

A remark on this clonotype: The size of this beta chain means little, since it is a stray read in a library made for alpha chains. This chain connects TRBV13 to TRBJ1-6; D gene ambiguous. Trimming stripped 5 bases from V and 7 bases from J, with 6 bases between. This CDR3 has 12 amino acids. Germline loops: CDR1 PRHDT, CDR2 FYEKMQ (reference sequence). Written as DNA, the CDR3 is TGTGCCAGCAGCCGAAGCAATTCACCCCTCCACTTT. This translates into CASSRSNSPLHF.

This clonotype is classed as medium-sized. Since it is a stray read in a library aimed at alpha chains, this beta chain has a size that is not meaningful. V gene TRBV27 combines with J gene TRBJ2-1, with D possibly TRBD1 on 6 matching bases. CDR1 and CDR2 from the germline V gene are MNHEY and SMNVEV (reference sequence). Trimming stripped 3 bases from V and 4 bases from J, with 22 bases between. This CDR3 contains 18 residues. The CDR3 DNA sequence: TGTGCCAGCAGTTTCTTGCGGTCCCTCACCGGGACATACAATGAGCAGTTCTTC. Protein: CASSFLRSLTGTYNEQFF.

This clonotype was seen ten or more times. This beta chain is a stray sequence in a library constructed for alpha chains; its clone size is not meaningful. V gene TRBV7-6 combines with J gene TRBJ2-7, with 16 nucleotides matching TRBD2. The CDR3 loop spans 21 amino acids. Germline values: CDR1 SGHVS, CDR2 FNYEAQ. V trimming: 2 bases; J trimming: 2 bases; junction bases outside the gene matches: 15. The CDR3 bases are TGTGCCAGCAGCTTACCCAGCCCGGGACTAGCGGGAGGGAAGGTAACCTACGAGCAGTACTTC. It translates to CASSLPSPGLAGGKVTYEQYF. Together with reference TRBV7-6 and TRBJ2-7, the CDR3 gives the full variable domain: GAGVSQSPRYKVTKRGQDVALRCDPISGHVSLYWYRQALGQGPEFLTYFNYEAQQDKSGLPNDRFSAERPEGSISTLTIQRTEQRDSAMYRCASSLPSPGLAGGKVTYEQYFGPGTRLTVT.

In its sample, this clonotype is medium-sized. In a library made to pick up alpha chains, this beta chain is a stray read with a size that means little. The chain recombines TRBV20-1 with TRBJ2-7; D perhaps matches TRBD1 (5 bases). The CDR3 contains 13 residues. Trimming shortened V by 6 bases and J by 3 bases, and 15 bases separated the two germline ends. Germline CDR1 is DFQATT and CDR2 is SNEGSKA (reference sequence). CDR3 sequence: CSAPSQGNYEQYF. In nucleotides, the CDR3 is TGCAGTGCCCCATCGCAGGGAAACTACGAGCAGTACTTC.

This clonotype was observed at least ten times. Within a library made for alpha chains, this beta chain is off target, and its count is uninformative. This chain links TRBV5-1 with TRBJ2-1, with no clear D. Germline V gene data show CDR1 as SGHRS and CDR2 as YFSETQ. The V end was cut by 4 bases, the J end by 3 bases, with 8 bases between. The CDR3 runs to 13 residues. The chain's CDR3 is CASSPALYNEQFF. CDR3 in DNA: TGCGCCAGCAGCCCCGCCCTCTACAATGAGCAGTTCTTC.

This clonotype was counted many times. In a library made to pick up alpha chains, this beta chain is a stray read with a size that means little. The CDR3 sequence: CASSGYYNEQFF. CDR3 coding DNA: TGTGCCAGCAGCGGCTACTACAATGAGCAGTTCTTC. The genes are TRBV3-1 and TRBJ2-1; unclear D gene. The CDR3 contains 12 residues. V gave up 5 bases and J gave up 3 bases, with 5 bases separating them. Germline V lookup: CDR1 LGHDT, CDR2 YNNKEL (reference sequence).

This clonotype appeared many times. Because this beta chain is a stray read in a library intended to capture alpha chains, its abundance should not be given much weight. The chain is built from TRBV12-3 or TRBV12-4 and TRBJ1-2; the D gene is possibly TRBD1 (6 bases). This CDR3 has 15 residues. Trimming removed 5 bases at V and 4 bases at J, with 17 bases between. The CDR3 loop is CASSPTQGGVYGYTF. CDR3 coding DNA: TGTGCCAGCAGTCCGACCCAAGGGGGGGTCTATGGCTACACCTTC.

At least ten counts were recorded for this clonotype. Since the library was made to target alpha chains, this beta chain is a stray read and its abundance is not meaningful. V usage is TRBV6-1 and J usage is TRBJ1-1; D not resolved. CDR3 length equals 14 residues. The germline V and J ends were trimmed by 2 bases and 4 bases, with 11 bases remaining between them. Germline values: CDR1 MNHNS, CDR2 SASEGT. The CDR3 loop reads CASSEQATFTEAFF. Written as DNA, the CDR3 is TGTGCCAGCAGTGAACAGGCGACGTTCACTGAAGCTTTCTTT.

As regards this clonotype: Since the library was made to target alpha chains, this beta chain is a stray read and its abundance is not meaningful. The rearrangement uses TRBV7-9 and TRBJ1-1; no reliable D call. The CDR3 length is 13 residues. Germline CDR1 SEHNR, CDR2 FQNEAQ (reference sequence). V lost 3 bases to trimming and J lost 1 base, with 6 bases between them. The CDR3 loop reads CASSLAGNTEAFF. The CDR3 bases are TGTGCCAGCAGCTTGGCCGGGAACACTGAAGCTTTCTTT.

At least ten counts were recorded for this clonotype. This beta chain was picked up by a library intended for alpha chains and is off target, so its count carries little meaning. This chain joins TRBV6-1 and TRBJ2-2; D might be TRBD1 or TRBD2, each matching 5 bases. V shed 8 bases and J shed 3 bases, with 16 bases lying between them. From germline, CDR1 is MNHNS and CDR2 SASEGT. The CDR3 loop spans 15 amino acids. The DNA of the CDR3 is TGTGCCAGCGTTATTGGGGGAGTCTACACCGGGGAGCTGTTTTTT. Encoded protein: CASVIGGVYTGELFF.

This clonotype is medium-sized in the sample. This beta chain slipped into a library made for alpha chains as a stray read, so its size is not meaningful. The chain recombines TRBV28 with TRBJ1-6; 8 nucleotides line up with TRBD1. This CDR3 is 14 amino acids long. Germline V lookup: CDR1 MDHEN, CDR2 SYDVKM. The junction had 4 bases not matched to a gene; V was cut back by 6 bases and J by 6 bases. CDR3 residues: CASRSTGGNSPLHF. The DNA for the CDR3 is TGTGCCAGCAGGTCCACAGGGGGTAATTCACCCCTCCACTTT.

This clonotype appeared many times. This beta chain is an off-target read within a library intended for alpha chains, so its frequency means little. The chain couples TRBV6-5 to TRBJ1-6; possibly TRBD1 for D (5 bases). CDR1 and CDR2 from the germline V gene are MNHEY and SVGAGI. V dropped 10 bases and J dropped 7 bases, with 20 bases sitting between them. CDR3 size: 15 residues. Here the CDR3 DNA reads TGTGCCACCCAGTGGGACCGACAAGCCAATTCACCCCTCCACTTT. Translation gives CATQWDRQANSPLHF.

This clonotype was observed many times. Found in a library prepared for alpha chains, this beta chain is an off-target read, and its abundance has little meaning. The V call is TRBV9, the J call TRBJ2-7; 7 bases fit TRBD2. Per the germline V gene, CDR1 is SGDLS and CDR2 is YYNGEE. This CDR3 comprises 15 residues. J was trimmed by 0 bases and V by 1 base; bases with no gene match: 4. This chain's CDR3 is CASSVSGTFSYEQYF. The CDR3 bases are TGTGCCAGCAGCGTAAGCGGGACCTTCTCCTACGAGCAGTACTTC.

This clonotype was detected ten times or more. In a library made to pick up alpha chains, this beta chain is a stray read with a size that means little. The chain joins TRBV6-5 to TRBJ2-1; D might be TRBD2 (5 bases). The CDR3 has 14 amino acids. Germline CDR1 and CDR2: MNHEY and SVGAGI. V dropped 6 bases and J dropped 0 bases, with 9 bases sitting between them. The CDR3, as DNA: TGTGCCAGCAGGGGTACTAGCTCCTACAATGAGCAGTTCTTC. Translating gives CASRGTSSYNEQFF.

This clonotype appeared many times. Being off target in a library aimed at alpha chains, this beta chain has a size of little meaning. CDR3 in amino acids: CASGTQRGETQYF. Here the CDR3 DNA reads TGTGCCAGCGGGACACAAAGGGGAGAGACCCAGTACTTC. The V gene is TRBV7-2, the J gene TRBJ2-5; D may be TRBD1 (6 bases). This CDR3 is 13 amino acids long. V lost 8 bases and J lost 4, with 14 bases in between. Germline CDR1 and CDR2: SGHTA and FQGNSA.

This clonotype ranks as medium-sized. This beta chain lies outside the target of a library built for alpha chains; its clone size means little. The V gene is TRBV5-1, the J gene TRBJ2-1; D possibly corresponds to TRBD2 (5 bases). Trimming shortened V by 3 bases and J by 8 bases, and 15 bases separated the two germline ends. Germline CDR1 reads SGHRS; CDR2 reads YFSETQ. There are 14 residues in the CDR3. CDR3 sequence: CASSSWSGIDEQFF. CDR3 sequence (DNA): TGCGCCAGCAGCTCTTGGTCCGGGATCGATGAGCAGTTCTTC.

This clonotype has at least ten counts. This beta chain is an off-target read within a library intended for alpha chains, so its frequency means little. The rearrangement joins TRBV29-1 to TRBJ2-1; 10 nucleotides match TRBD2. Germline V lookup: CDR1 SQVTM, CDR2 ANQGSEA. Trimming at V came to 6 bases and at J to 2 bases, leaving 7 bases not matched to a gene. The CDR3 contains 15 residues. CDR3 amino acids: CSVKGAGGPYNEQFF. DNA of the CDR3: TGCAGCGTCAAAGGAGCGGGAGGGCCCTACAATGAGCAGTTCTTC.

Many counts were recorded for this clonotype. A library prepared for alpha chains yielded this beta chain as an off-target read; its size is of little meaning. This chain links TRBV29-1 with TRBJ2-3; D gene uncertain. The germline V gene has CDR1 SQVTM and CDR2 ANQGSEA. V lost 0 bases to trimming and J lost 6 bases, with 7 bases between them. The CDR3 has 12 amino acids. The CDR3 DNA reads as TGCAGCGTTGAAGAGCCAAGGGATACGCAGTATTTT. Amino acid sequence: CSVEEPRDTQYF.

In its sample, this clonotype ranks as medium-sized. This beta chain is off target for a library built for alpha chains, so its abundance means little. The chain uses TRBV4-1 and TRBJ1-1, with 9 positions matching TRBD1. The CDR3 length is 18 residues. From germline, CDR1 is MGHRA and CDR2 YSYEKL. V shed 2 bases, J shed 5 bases, and the junction held 15 bases outside the gene matches. CDR3 DNA sequence: TGCGCCAGCAGCCAACCACTCCAAATCCACAGGGGGCTTACTGAAGCTTTCTTT. It is translated as CASSQPLQIHRGLTEAFF.

The table lists this clonotype with many counts. This beta chain is a stray read from a library made for alpha chains; its abundance is not meaningful. V usage is TRBV7-4 and J usage is TRBJ2-3; 11 nucleotides align to TRBD2. V shed 4 bases, J shed 3 bases, and the junction held 3 bases outside the gene matches. Germline loops: CDR1 SGHVT, CDR2 SQSDAQ. The CDR3 is 15 amino acids. CDR3 residues: CASSSTSGGTDTQYF. DNA of the CDR3: TGTGCCAGCAGCTCAACTAGCGGGGGAACAGATACGCAGTATTTT.

This clonotype is medium-sized (0.01 to 0.1%) in the sample. With the library built for alpha chains, this beta chain is off target and its frequency is not meaningful. The CDR3 coding sequence is TGTGCCAGCAGCCAGGGCAGTAATAGCAATCAGCCCCAGCATTTT. This encodes CASSQGSNSNQPQHF. The V call is TRBV4-2, the J call TRBJ1-5; D gene unclear. This CDR3 contains 15 residues. Trimming left V 3 bases short and J 0 bases short, with 9 bases between. CDR1 is LGHNA, CDR2 YNFKEQ, per germline.

In its sample, this clonotype was seen a few times. This beta chain lies outside the target of a library built for alpha chains; its clone size means little. The rearrangement uses TRBV19 and TRBJ1-4; unclear D gene. Per germline, CDR1 LNHDA and CDR2 SQIVND (reference sequence). The CDR3 spans 16 residues. The V gene lost 4 bases and the J gene lost 3 bases, with 15 bases spanning the gap. The CDR3 loop reads CASSTGNLLSNEKLFF. CDR3 DNA: TGTGCCAGTAGTACCGGGAACCTCCTGTCTAATGAAAAACTGTTTTTT. Full variable domain (remainder filled in from reference TRBV19 and TRBJ1-4): DGGITQSPKYLFRKEGQNVTLSCEQNLNHDAMYWYRQDPGQGLRLIYYSQIVNDFQKGDIAEGYSVSREKKESFPLTVTSAQKNPTAFYLCASSTGNLLSNEKLFFGSGTQLSVL.

For this clonotype: This beta chain is off target for a library built for alpha chains, so its abundance means little. The V call is TRBV6-1, the J call TRBJ1-5, with 11 bases that match TRBD1. Germline CDR1 is MNHNS and CDR2 is SASEGT. V was pared by 4 bases and J by 2 bases, with 4 bases of the junction left unmatched. CDR3 length: 16 amino acids. The CDR3 loop is CASSAGTGGGNQPQHF. The CDR3 DNA sequence: TGTGCCAGCAGTGCCGGGACAGGGGGAGGCAATCAGCCCCAGCATTTT.

By proportion, this clonotype is medium-sized. This beta chain appears as a stray read in a library generated for alpha chains; its size is not informative. This chain uses TRBV7-8 with TRBJ1-1; D is uncertain. The CDR3 is made up of 14 amino acids. The germline V gene has CDR1 SGHVS and CDR2 FQNEAQ. The V and J ends lost 5 bases and 4 bases respectively, with 14 bases between them. The CDR3 region is CASSPFTGSTEAFF. The DNA of the CDR3 is TGTGCCAGCAGCCCTTTCACTGGGAGCACTGAAGCTTTCTTT.

This clonotype was seen at least ten times. Because this beta chain is a stray read in a library intended to capture alpha chains, its abundance should not be given much weight. The chain is built from TRBV6-2 or TRBV6-3 and TRBJ2-2; 8 bases agree with TRBD2. Germline-derived CDR1 and CDR2 are MNHEY and SVGEGT. The V gene end was trimmed by 4 bases and the J gene end by 0 bases; junction bases not matched to a gene: 10. CDR3 length: 18 amino acids. The CDR3 region has the DNA TGTGCCAGCAGTTCTAACCGACTAGCGCGAACGAACACCGGGGAGCTGTTTTTT. Its translation: CASSSNRLARTNTGELFF.